The clone carrying this TCR beta chain was observed at least ten times. Its antigen is as yet unknown. This specimen belongs to a study of T cells in Graves' hyperthyroidism and ophthalmopathy. About the study: Peripheral blood collection took place at initial diagnosis, before any treatment.

The PBMCs studied were ones that came from roughly 9.1 ml fresh peripheral blood. Findings of the study overall: Prediction of ophthalmopathy progression came a median roughly 6.6 months pre-onset. Patients with ophthalmopathy were separated from those with stable hyperthyroidism by a 13 V-J model.

CDR1 SGHTA and CDR2 FQGNSA come from the germline V gene. The CDR3 runs 16 residues. V was pared by 5 bases and J by 3 bases, with 20 bases between. Using RNA transcripts as the source, TCR beta CDR3 regions were amplified. First-round RT-PCR with HTBI primers amplified the TCR CDR3 region. MiXCR, applied by TCRdb to the multiplex PCR reads, yields one record per CDR3 protein. This table has a few hundred thousand distinct CDR3 sequences, more than 14% appearing once. The chain joins TRBV7-2 to TRBJ2-7; possible D gene TRBD2, 5 bases. Sequencing was performed on blood. This TCR was recovered from a woman in her 30s with Graves' ophthalmopathy. The CDR3 DNA is TGTGCCAGCAGCCTTCGAGAGGGTAACGGGTACTACGAGCAGTACTTC. It codes for CASSLREGNGYYEQYF.